The sequence of this T cell receptor (beta chain) was determined in a study of T-cell memory formation after mild COVID-19. Findings and limits, study-wide: A balance of CD4 and CD8 characterized clones contracting day 15 to 85, whereas later expanders leaned CD4+. Pre-infection memory contained some responding clones, which suggested that cross-reactive memory had joined. For contracting clones, CD4+ ones sat mainly in CM and EM, CD8+ in EMRA.

The CDR3 length is 13 residues. From germline, CDR1 is DFQATT and CDR2 SNEGSKA (reference sequence). V lost 6 bases and J lost 2; bases outside the gene matches: 5. Comments on this clonotype: The antigen is not known.

Researchers used 5'RACE with constant-segment primers to make TCR alpha and TCR beta cDNA libraries that carry sample barcodes and UMIs. One entry per CDR3 protein, called by TCRdb with MiXCR from the 5' RACE reads. Here the sample spans roughly 410,000 distinct CDR3 sequences, 24% being singletons. The sequence was obtained from an adult woman who had mild COVID-19 (a few samples of this study predate the infection). Cell type and time point are not known. The V and J genes are TRBV20-1 and TRBJ2-7, with TRBD2 matching 9 bases. Source material: PBMCs or a T cell subset sorted from them (not recorded which). In DNA, the CDR3 is TGCAGTGCACTACCTAGCGGGACCTACGAGCAGTACTTC. Its protein is CSALPSGTYEQYF.